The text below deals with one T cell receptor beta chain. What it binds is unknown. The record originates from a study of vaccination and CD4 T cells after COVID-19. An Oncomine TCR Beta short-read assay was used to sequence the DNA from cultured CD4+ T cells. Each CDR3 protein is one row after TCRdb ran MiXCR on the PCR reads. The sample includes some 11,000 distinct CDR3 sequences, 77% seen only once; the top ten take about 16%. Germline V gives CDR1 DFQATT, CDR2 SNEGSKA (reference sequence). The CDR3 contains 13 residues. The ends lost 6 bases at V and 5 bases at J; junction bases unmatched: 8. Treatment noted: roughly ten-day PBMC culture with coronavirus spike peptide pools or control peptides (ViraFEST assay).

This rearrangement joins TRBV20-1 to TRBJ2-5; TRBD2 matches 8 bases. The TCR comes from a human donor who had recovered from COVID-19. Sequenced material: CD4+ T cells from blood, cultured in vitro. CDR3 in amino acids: CSARAGAGETQYF. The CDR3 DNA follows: TGCAGTGCCCGAGCGGGAGCGGGGGAGACCCAGTACTTC.